What follows describes a single T cell receptor (beta chain). Its antigen is as yet unknown. The CDR3 loop spans 15 amino acids. Unmatched junction bases numbered 5, after V lost 6 bases and J lost 3 bases. The germline CDR1 and CDR2 sequences are SGHTA and FQGNSA. The PCR used 60 Vbeta and 13 Jbeta primers. Profiled with immunoSEQ multiplex PCR; TCRdb holds only in-frame clones, not every one. The table shows 150,000 to 200,000 clones, with about four fifths occurring only once. The record originates from a study of cytomegalovirus exposure and HLA in healthy donors. Study-wide results and limits: TCR beta chains numbering 164 were designated cytomegalovirus-associated. The number of N-insertions in an Asian-associated ancestry cluster was reportedly below the approximately 700-donor mean in a later analysis. Researchers reported in a later analysis that a missense DCLRE1C variant was tied to TCR beta V- and J-gene trimming. The authors later found most CMV-associated TCR beta chains appeared HLA-restricted.

The chain carries TRBV7-2 and TRBJ2-3; 11 nucleotides line up with TRBD2. The sequencing input was PBMCs. This sequence was found in a woman aged 30 to 39 in good health and CMV-seropositive. The CDR3 DNA follows: TGTGCCAGCAGGTCGGCTAGCGGGGGGACAGATACGCAGTATTTT. This gives the protein CASRSASGGTDTQYF.